The 8 T cell receptor beta chains below come from one sample, sequenced in a study of immune evolution from preneoplasia to lung adenocarcinoma. The repertoire was sequenced with immunoSEQ multiplex PCR; TCRdb's copy has only in-frame clones and lacks some. Here the sample spans 6,600 or so clones, more than 80% being singletons. Input material: FFPE invasive lung adenocarcinoma tissue. The receptors come from a person aged 45 to 69 with lung adenocarcinoma.

CDR3 in amino acids: CASSPGLAGGNEQFF. The CDR3 coding sequence is TGTGCCAGCTCACCGGGACTAGCGGGAGGTAATGAGCAGTTCTTC. J is TRBJ2-1 and V is TRBV18; 15 bases map to TRBD2. This CDR3 contains 15 residues. Germline CDR1 is KGHSH and CDR2 is LQKENI. With V trimmed by 3 bases and J by 7 bases, 1 base remained unmatched.

This chain uses TRBV6-6 with TRBJ1-1, with D possibly TRBD1 on 5 matching bases. Trimming left V 4 bases short and J 10 bases short, with 25 bases between. The CDR3 runs to 16 residues. Looked up from germline, CDR1 is MNHNY and CDR2 is SVGAGI (reference sequence). The CDR3 protein is CASSSSVAQGIGAAFF. CDR3 in DNA: TGTGCCAGCAGTTCCTCCGTCGCTCAAGGTATTGGGGCAGCTTTCTTT.

The genes are TRBV7-9 and TRBJ1-2, with 8 bases that match TRBD1. The CDR3 contains 16 residues. The V and J ends lost 4 bases and 4 bases, in that order; junction bases with no gene match: 11. From germline, CDR1 is SEHNR and CDR2 FQNEAQ (reference sequence). The CDR3 is CASSWGTRDRIYGYTF. In DNA, the CDR3 is TGTGCCAGCAGCTGGGGCACCCGGGACAGGATCTATGGCTACACCTTC. The variable domain in full, completed from reference TRBV7-9 and TRBJ1-2, reads DTGVSQNPRHKITKRGQNVTFRCDPISEHNRLYWYRQTLGQGPEFLTYFQNEAQLEKSRLLSDRFSAERPKGSFSTLEIQRTEQGDSAMYLCASSWGTRDRIYGYTFGSGTRLTVV.

This clone was counted a single time. The chain recombines TRBV5-5 with TRBJ2-3; D is uncertain. The CDR3 contains 15 residues. V lost 4 bases and J lost 0, with 12 bases in between. CDR1 is SGHKS, CDR2 YYEKEE, per germline (reference sequence). The DNA for the CDR3 is TGTGCCAGCAGCCCGACTGGGTGGAGCACAGATACGCAGTATTTT. Protein product: CASSPTGWSTDTQYF.

V is TRBV18 and J is TRBJ2-2, with 10 bases that match TRBD2. Germline trimming cut 0 bases from V and 7 bases from J; bases unmatched to any gene: 8. From germline, CDR1 is KGHSH and CDR2 LQKENI. CDR3 length equals 17 residues. The CDR3 loop is CASSPPVLAGVFGELFF. In DNA form, the CDR3 reads TGTGCCAGCTCACCACCGGTCCTAGCGGGAGTGTTCGGGGAGCTGTTTTTT.

The table lists this clone with a few counts. The rearrangement joins TRBV29-1 to TRBJ2-5; possibly TRBD1 for D (5 bases). In germline, CDR1 is SQVTM, CDR2 ANQGSEA. Trimming removed 4 bases at V and 1 base at J, with 10 bases between. The CDR3 spans 13 residues. The CDR3 reads CSVGPDIQETQYF. Here the CDR3 DNA reads TGCAGCGTTGGCCCGGACATCCAAGAGACCCAGTACTTC.

This chain links TRBV23-1 with TRBJ2-2; D gene uncertain. TRBV23-1 is annotated as an ORF whose role is uncertain. CDR3 length equals 14 residues. Deletions cut 10 bases from V and 0 bases from J, with 12 bases between. DNA of the CDR3: TGCGCCACCAAGGACGGCACGAACACCGGGGAGCTGTTTTTT. Translating gives CATKDGTNTGELFF.

This clone has a single count. The chain joins TRBV9 to TRBJ1-4; D may be TRBD1 (5 bases). This CDR3 is built from 15 residues. Trimming took off 4 bases at V and 7 bases at J, with 17 bases between the two ends. CDR1 is SGDLS and CDR2 is YYNGEE in the germline V gene. The CDR3 reads CASSPRGSLGEKLFF. The CDR3 coding sequence is TGTGCCAGCAGCCCCCGGGGCTCTTTGGGTGAAAAACTGTTTTTT.